The present T cell receptor (beta chain) was sequenced within a study of cytomegalovirus exposure and HLA in healthy donors. TCRdb keeps only in-frame clones here, not all; method: immunoSEQ multiplex PCR. Of some 49,000 clones listed, 94% are singletons. A word on this clone: Its antigen remains unknown.

The CDR3 runs to 15 residues. The V end was cut by 0 bases, the J end by 7 bases, with 14 bases between. The V gene's germline CDR1 is SGHRS and CDR2 YFSETQ. Regarding the study as a whole: Cytomegalovirus status was reportedly diagnosed by the classifier with high specificity and sensitivity.

The V and J genes are TRBV5-1 and TRBJ2-1; D gene uncertain. This sequence originates from a woman aged 18-30 years in good health and CMV-seropositive. The source material was PBMCs. This chain's CDR3 is CASSLVPGTNNEQFF. The DNA of the CDR3 is TGCGCCAGCAGCTTGGTCCCAGGAACGAATAATGAGCAGTTCTTC.